The table lists the clone carrying this TCR beta chain with many counts. The target antigen is unknown. This sample is part of a study of CD8 T cells in ankylosing spondylitis. Findings and limits, study-wide: Those disease-linked clones were CD8+; they were also relatively rare in peripheral blood. Significant enrichment of disease-linked clones was reportedly seen in matched ankylosing spondylitis synovial fluid. About 8 highly homologous variants made up a TCR beta motif, and this motif appeared characteristic of ankylosing spondylitis blood.

TCRdb reanalysed the 5' RACE reads using MiXCR and keeps one entry per CDR3 protein. Of around 330,000 distinct CDR3 sequences in the sample, more than 9% are singletons; the top ten hold around 8.4%. Germline V gives CDR1 MDHEN, CDR2 SYDVKM. This CDR3 region has 13 residues. The V end was cut by 3 bases, the J end by 8 bases, with 11 bases between. The sample taken for sequencing was blood, either unsorted or a sorted T cell fraction (not recorded which). This rearrangement joins TRBV28 to TRBJ2-1, with a tentative D call TRBD2 (6 bases). This TCR was sampled from a female donor with ankylosing spondylitis or in good health (not recorded which). The DNA for the CDR3 is TGTGCCAGCAGTTTTGTAGGAGGGGATGAGCAGTTCTTC. It specifies CASSFVGGDEQFF.